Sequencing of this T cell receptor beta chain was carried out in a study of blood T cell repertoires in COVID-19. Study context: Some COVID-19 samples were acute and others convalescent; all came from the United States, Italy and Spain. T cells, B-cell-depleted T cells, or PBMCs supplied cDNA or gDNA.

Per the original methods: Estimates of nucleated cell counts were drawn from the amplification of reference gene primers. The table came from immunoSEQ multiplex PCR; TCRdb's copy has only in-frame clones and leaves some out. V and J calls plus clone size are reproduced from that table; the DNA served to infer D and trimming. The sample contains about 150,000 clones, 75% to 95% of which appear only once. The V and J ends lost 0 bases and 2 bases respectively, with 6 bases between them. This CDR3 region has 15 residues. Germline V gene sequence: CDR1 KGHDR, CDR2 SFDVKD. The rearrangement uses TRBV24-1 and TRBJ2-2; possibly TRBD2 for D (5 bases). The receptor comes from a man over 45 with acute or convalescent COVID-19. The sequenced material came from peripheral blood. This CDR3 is CATSDLPGNTGELFF. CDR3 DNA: TGTGCCACCAGTGATTTGCCGGGAAACACCGGGGAGCTGTTTTTT.